This TCR beta chain was sequenced during a study of T cells in Graves' hyperthyroidism and ophthalmopathy. Regions amplified from RNA transcripts were the TCR beta CDR3 regions. HTBI primers were employed in a first-round RT-PCR of the TCR CDR3. A single record per CDR3 protein comes from TCRdb applying MiXCR to the multiplex PCR reads. The sample records approximately 600,000 distinct CDR3 sequences, roughly 14% being singletons. Reasons for excluding patients were uncontrolled infection, other autoimmune disease, pregnancy or lactation. PBMCs came from about 10 ml fresh peripheral blood. The CDR3 spans 16 residues. Germline-derived CDR1 and CDR2 are SGHRS and YFSETQ. V shed 1 base, J shed 1 base, and the junction held 7 bases outside the gene matches. This clonotype was recorded at least ten times. Its target is unknown. Study results and caveats: Blood samples included most of the expanded thyroid clonotypes exceeding 0.001. Ophthalmopathy was separated from stable hyperthyroidism by a 13 V-J model.

J is TRBJ2-5 and V is TRBV5-1; 7 positions agree with TRBD2. Sequencing was done on a sample of blood. This receptor was identified in a woman aged 40 to 50 with Graves' ophthalmopathy. The DNA of the CDR3 is TGCGCCAGCAGCTTGACGGGAGGTCTAACCCAAGAGACCCAGTACTTC. The encoded protein is CASSLTGGLTQETQYF.